This T cell receptor (beta chain) was retrieved from a study of cytomegalovirus exposure and HLA in healthy donors. This clone was counted between two and nine times. Its antigen is still unknown. This CDR3 region has 14 residues. Germline loops: CDR1 SGHRS, CDR2 YFSETQ. With 3 bases clipped from V and 7 bases from J, the junction kept 7 bases outside the gene matches. Both 60 Vbeta primers and 13 Jbeta primers went into the PCR. Here immunoSEQ multiplex PCR was the method, and the copy in TCRdb shows in-frame clones only, minus some. The table records a few hundred thousand clones, about 83% of them present only once. Whole-study results and caveats: Three CMV-associated chains were confirmed in vitro to be specific for CMV antigens. Sequencing had likely introduced a cluster of highly shared sequence variants as an artifact.

The TCR originated in a man aged 35-49 years in good health and CMV-seronegative. The chain uses TRBV5-1 and TRBJ2-1; 7 nucleotides match TRBD2. Sequencing was performed on PBMCs. The CDR3 sequence: CASSWAGGRNEQFF. The CDR3 DNA reads as TGCGCCAGCAGCTGGGCCGGGGGGAGAAATGAGCAGTTCTTC.